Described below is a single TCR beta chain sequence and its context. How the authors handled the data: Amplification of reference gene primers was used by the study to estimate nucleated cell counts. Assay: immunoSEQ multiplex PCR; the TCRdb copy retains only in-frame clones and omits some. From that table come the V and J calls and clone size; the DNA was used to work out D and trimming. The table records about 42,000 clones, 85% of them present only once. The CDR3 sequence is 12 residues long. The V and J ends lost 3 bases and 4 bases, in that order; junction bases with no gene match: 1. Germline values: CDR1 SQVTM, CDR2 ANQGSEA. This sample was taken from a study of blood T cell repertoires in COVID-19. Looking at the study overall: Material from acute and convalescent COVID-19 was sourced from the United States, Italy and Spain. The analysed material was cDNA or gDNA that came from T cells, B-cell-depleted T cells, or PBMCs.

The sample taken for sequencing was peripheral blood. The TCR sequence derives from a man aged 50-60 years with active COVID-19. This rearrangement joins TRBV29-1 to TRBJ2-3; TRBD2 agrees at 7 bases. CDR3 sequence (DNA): TGCAGCGTTGACGCGGGGGCAGATACGCAGTATTTT. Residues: CSVDAGADTQYF.